The 12 T cell receptor beta chains given below trace back to one sample, sequenced in a study of cytomegalovirus exposure and HLA in healthy donors. The PCR contained 60 Vbeta and 13 Jbeta primers. The repertoire was sequenced with immunoSEQ multiplex PCR; TCRdb's copy has only in-frame clones and lacks some. The data hold around 100,000 clones, with 50% to 75% observed a single time. Input material: PBMCs. All receptors come from a man younger than 45 in good health and CMV-seronegative.

This chain links TRBV6-5 with TRBJ1-3; TRBD1 matches 12 bases. The CDR3 contains 14 residues. Germline assignment: CDR1 MNHEY and CDR2 SVGAGI. The CDR3 nucleotides read TGTGCAGTAGGGGACAGGGGGCTCGGAAACACCATATATTTT. Translated, it gives CAVGDRGLGNTIYF.

Written as DNA, the CDR3 is TGTGCCATCGGCGGATCCCGCCTGAACACTGAAGCTTTCTTT. Amino acid sequence: CAIGGSRLNTEAFF. The rearrangement uses TRBV10-3 and TRBJ1-1; D is uncertain. CDR1 and CDR2 (germline): ENHRY, SYGVKD. Trimming cost V 8 bases and J 0 bases, with 13 bases left between them. The CDR3 has 14 residues.

Only one count was recorded for this clone. Here the CDR3 reads CATRGQTIYEQYF. CDR3 DNA: TGTGCCACCCGGGGACAGACAATCTACGAGCAGTACTTC. The chain joins TRBV19 to TRBJ2-5, with TRBD1 matching 7 bases. The DNA end favors TRBJ2-7, so the J call may be wrong. CDR3 length: 13 amino acids. Per the germline V gene, CDR1 is LNHDA and CDR2 is SQIVND (reference sequence).

The rearrangement joins TRBV27 to TRBJ2-3; no firm D call. The CDR3 totals 12 residues. V lost 6 bases and J lost 4, with 8 bases in between. CDR1 is MNHEY, CDR2 SMNVEV, per germline (reference sequence). CDR3 sequence (DNA): TGTGCCAGCAGCCCCCCGGCAGATACGCAGTATTTT. This gives the protein CASSPPADTQYF.

The rearrangement uses TRBV28 and TRBJ2-1; D call uncertain. This CDR3 has 15 residues. The germline V and J ends were trimmed by 5 bases and 0 bases, with 11 bases remaining between them. Germline V gene sequence: CDR1 MDHEN, CDR2 SYDVKM. The CDR3 DNA reads as TGTGCCAGCAGTGCCATCCTAGGCTCCTACAATGAGCAGTTCTTC. This codes for CASSAILGSYNEQFF.

The gene calls are TRBV7-8 and TRBJ2-1; D might be TRBD2 (5 bases). The ends were cut back, 5 bases at V and 0 bases at J, with 14 bases in the middle. Germline V lookup: CDR1 SGHVS, CDR2 FQNEAQ. The CDR3 runs 16 residues. CDR3 sequence reads: CASSPKDWSSYNEQFF. DNA for the CDR3: TGTGCCAGCAGCCCCAAGGACTGGAGCTCCTACAATGAGCAGTTCTTC.

The chain joins TRBV11-2 to TRBJ2-2; maybe TRBD2 (5 bases). This CDR3 contains 14 residues. Looked up from germline, CDR1 is SGHAT and CDR2 is FQNNGV. The CDR3 DNA sequence: TGTGCTATTGCCCGAGGACTCAACACCGGGGAGCTGTTTTTT. This encodes CAIARGLNTGELFF. Variable domain in full (rest from reference TRBV11-2 and TRBJ2-2): EAGVAQSPRYKIIEKRQSVAFWCNPISGHATLYWYQQILGQGPKLLIQFQNNGVVDDSQLPKDRFSAERLKGVDSTLKIQPAKLEDSAVYLCAIARGLNTGELFFGEGSRLTVL.

The chain couples TRBV6-5 to TRBJ2-5, with D possibly matching TRBD1 (5 bases). The J call is doubtful: the DNA matches TRBJ2-7 better. The CDR3 runs to 15 residues. Germline CDR1 reads MNHEY; CDR2 reads SVGAGI. The CDR3 bases are TGTGCCAGCACCCTAAACCGACAGAGGTTCTACGAGCAGTACTTC. Translating it yields CASTLNRQRFYEQYF.

The genes are TRBV2 and TRBJ2-5; no clear D gene. The CDR3 totals 14 residues. V was cut by 6 bases and J by 0 bases, with 11 bases left in between. CDR1 and CDR2 (germline): SNHLY, FYNNEI. In DNA, the CDR3 is TGTGCCAGCAGCGTTAACAGTAACCAAGAGACCCAGTACTTC. Amino acids: CASSVNSNQETQYF.

Only a few counts were recorded for this clone. The chain recombines TRBV9 with TRBJ1-1; 7 bases fit TRBD1. Trimming at V came to 1 base and at J to 7 bases, leaving 4 bases not matched to a gene. The CDR3 contains 13 residues. Germline CDR1 is SGDLS and CDR2 is YYNGEE. The CDR3 is CASSVHRGSEAFF. The CDR3 bases are TGTGCCAGCAGCGTACACAGGGGTAGTGAAGCTTTCTTT.

This chain connects TRBV19 to TRBJ2-1; weak D call: TRBD1 (5 bases). V lost 3 bases and J lost 0, with 12 bases in between. The CDR3 sequence is 16 residues long. Germline-derived CDR1 and CDR2 are LNHDA and SQIVND (reference sequence). The CDR3 spells CASSIQGVGSYNEQFF. The CDR3 DNA reads as TGTGCCAGTAGTATTCAAGGGGTCGGCTCCTACAATGAGCAGTTCTTC.

This clone was seen a handful of times. V usage is TRBV25-1 and J usage is TRBJ2-5, with TRBD1 matching 9 bases. Germline V gene lookup returns CDR1 MGHDK and CDR2 SYGVNS. The CDR3 has 15 residues. Unmatched junction bases numbered 10, after V lost 6 bases and J lost 5 bases. Here the CDR3 reads CASSPLTGGRETQYF. DNA for the CDR3: TGTGCCAGCAGCCCCCTGACAGGGGGAAGGGAGACCCAGTACTTC.